This T cell receptor (beta chain) originates from a study of T cells in tumors after PD-1 blockade. TCRdb's copy holds only in-frame clones and misses some; the assay was immunoSEQ multiplex PCR. The repertoire holds just under 65,000 clones, less than 85% seen once, with about 4.8% in the top ten. This CDR3 region has 13 residues. Germline V CDR1 and CDR2: SQVTM, ANQGSEA. Trimming removed 4 bases from V and 2 bases from J; junction bases left unmatched: 3. This rearrangement joins TRBV29-1 to TRBJ1-2, with TRBD1 identical over 8 bases. The sample consisted of PBMCs, taken after anti-PD-1 treatment. This receptor was identified in a human donor with basal cell carcinoma. This chain's CDR3 is CSVVGDRNYGYTF. The CDR3 nucleotides read TGCAGCGTTGTCGGGGACAGGAACTATGGCTACACCTTC.